This T cell receptor beta chain came from a study of T cells in women clearing cervical HPV infection. The overall study: Cases: HPV16-related CIN3 or worse on histology, 2 invasive cancers.

Of note for this clone: Its matching antigen is unknown. Sequencing ends 3 residues short of the CDR3 end; the germline J gene provides the rest.

Generated by immunoSEQ multiplex PCR, the TCRdb table keeps only in-frame clones and is missing some. The ten top clones account for roughly 8.4%, within a sample of 25,000 to 35,000 clones. Points from the study as a whole: Effector/memory and HPV-specific T cells were not isolated, and association timing is unknown.

The CDR3 sequence is 15 residues long. Germline V gives CDR1 SEHNR, CDR2 FQNEAQ (reference sequence). Trimming at V came to 5 bases and at J to 6 bases, leaving 6 bases not matched to a gene. The receptor was isolated from a woman aged 18-70 years with a cervical HPV16 infection that either progressed to CIN3+ or cleared (not recorded which). The gene calls are TRBV7-9 and TRBJ2-2, with 10 nucleotides matching TRBD1. Sequencing input: blood buffy coat. CDR3 protein: CASSILGQGAGELFF. The CDR3 DNA, read in part, is TGTGCCAGCAGCATACTTGGACAGGGGGCCGGGGAG.